These 13 T cell receptor beta chains were all obtained from the same sample, sequenced in a study of T cells in Graves' hyperthyroidism and ophthalmopathy. The investigators amplified TCR beta CDR3 regions from RNA transcripts. Initially, a first-round RT-PCR of the TCR CDR3 employed the HTBI primer set. One entry per CDR3 protein, called by TCRdb with MiXCR from the multiplex PCR reads. The data contain fewer than 400,000 distinct CDR3 sequences, over 13% of them singletons. The sequenced sample consisted of blood. All receptors derive from a man in his fifties or sixties with Graves' ophthalmopathy.

This clonotype was seen repeatedly, ten times or more. CDR3 in amino acids: CASSNIPGTSGREYNEQFF. In DNA form, the CDR3 reads TGTGCCAGCAGCAATATTCCGGGGACTAGCGGGAGGGAATACAATGAGCAGTTCTTC. The genes are TRBV28 and TRBJ2-1; TRBD2 agrees at 16 bases. V dropped 6 bases and J dropped 4; count of bases not matched to a gene: 12. This CDR3 is built from 19 residues. CDR1 is MDHEN and CDR2 is SYDVKM in the germline V gene. Full variable domain (outside the CDR3, taken from reference TRBV28 and TRBJ2-1): DVKVTQSSRYLVKRTGEKVFLECVQDMDHENMFWYRQDPGLGLRLIYFSYDVKMKEKGDIPEGYSVSREKKERFSLILESASTNQTSMYLCASSNIPGTSGREYNEQFFGPGTRLTVL.

This clonotype was observed at least ten times. The chain employs TRBV6-5 and TRBJ2-7; TRBD1 might be the D (5 bases). The germline CDR1 and CDR2 sequences are MNHEY and SVGAGI. V was clipped by 0 bases and J by 1 base, with 7 bases between them. This CDR3 has 14 amino acids. The CDR3 loop reads CASSYSGQSYEQYF. CDR3 sequence (DNA): TGTGCCAGCAGTTACTCGGGGCAGTCCTACGAGCAGTACTTC.

A word on this clonotype: At one end the junction does not follow the germline gene, possibly because of a read error. This chain joins TRBV6-1 and TRBJ1-1; 7 bases line up with TRBD1. Germline-derived CDR1 and CDR2 are MNHNS and SASEGT. This CDR3 contains 12 residues. CDR3 in DNA: TGTACCAGGGGGAGGGGGGCTACTGAAGCTTTCTTT. Protein product: CTRGRGATEAFF.

The chain combines TRBV20-1 with TRBJ2-2; D is possibly TRBD1 (6 bases). Germline V gene data show CDR1 as DFQATT and CDR2 as SNEGSKA (reference sequence). This CDR3 is built from 15 residues. V gave up 4 bases and J gave up 6 bases, with 18 bases separating them. The CDR3 sequence is CSANSDSLFSGELFF. Here the CDR3 DNA reads TGCAGTGCTAACTCGGACAGTCTATTTTCCGGGGAGCTGTTTTTT.

This clonotype showed up just a few times. The chain uses TRBV27 and TRBJ1-2, with D possibly TRBD1 on 5 matching bases. The V end was cut by 2 bases, the J end by 5 bases, with 15 bases between. Looked up from germline, CDR1 is MNHEY and CDR2 is SMNVEV (reference sequence). This CDR3 has 15 amino acids. The CDR3: CASSLIVGTGYGYTF. For the CDR3, the DNA is TGTGCCAGCAGTTTAATCGTGGGGACGGGTTATGGCTACACCTTC.

This chain uses TRBV7-6 with TRBJ2-7; weak D call: TRBD1 (6 bases). CDR3 length equals 16 residues. V lost 5 bases, J lost 3 bases, and 20 bases lay in between. Germline loops: CDR1 SGHVS, CDR2 FNYEAQ. CDR3: CASSKGETGRNYEQYF. CDR3 sequence (DNA): TGTGCCAGCAGCAAAGGGGAGACAGGAAGAAACTACGAGCAGTACTTC.

This clonotype has a count of ten or more. The V call is TRBV20-1, the J call TRBJ1-6; D ambiguous. The V gene's germline CDR1 is DFQATT and CDR2 SNEGSKA (reference sequence). The CDR3 has 12 amino acids. Trimming left V 3 bases short and J 7 bases short, with 7 bases between. CDR3 region: CSASARNSPLHF. CDR3 DNA: TGCAGTGCTAGCGCTCGCAATTCACCCCTCCACTTT.

V usage is TRBV19 and J usage is TRBJ2-1; TRBD1 aligns across 9 bases. Germline CDR1 and CDR2: LNHDA and SQIVND (reference sequence). V was pared by 6 bases and J by 4 bases, with 10 bases of the junction left unmatched. This CDR3 has 16 amino acids. CDR3 sequence: CASRKGAGTGYNEQFF. CDR3 nucleotides: TGTGCCAGTAGGAAAGGGGCCGGGACAGGGTACAATGAGCAGTTCTTC.

This clonotype was observed many times. The chain recombines TRBV2 with TRBJ1-2, with 8 bases that match TRBD1. The V and J ends lost 6 bases and 6 bases, in that order; junction bases with no gene match: 12. This CDR3 region has 15 residues. CDR1 SNHLY and CDR2 FYNNEI come from the germline V gene. The CDR3: CASREPQGARDGYTF. The CDR3 DNA reads TGTGCCAGCAGGGAACCGCAGGGGGCACGGGATGGCTACACCTTC.

This clonotype was seen many times. This sequence joins TRBV2 and TRBJ2-1; 8 bases fit TRBD2. V was pared by 2 bases and J by 4 bases, with 7 bases of the junction left unmatched. The CDR3 totals 16 residues. Germline V lookup: CDR1 SNHLY, CDR2 FYNNEI. The CDR3 protein is CASSEPGLGGYNEQFF. For the CDR3, the DNA is TGTGCCAGCAGTGAACCGGGACTAGGGGGTTACAATGAGCAGTTCTTC. The complete variable domain, with remaining parts taken from reference TRBV2 and TRBJ2-1, reads EPEVTQTPSHQVTQMGQEVILRCVPISNHLYFYWYRQILGQKVEFLVSFYNNEISEKSEIFDDQFSVERPDGSNFTLKIRSTKLEDSAMYFCASSEPGLGGYNEQFFGPGTRLTVL.

This clonotype was found many times. The chain has TRBV11-2 and TRBJ2-5, with 9 bases that match TRBD1. The germline CDR1 and CDR2 sequences are SGHAT and FQNNGV. V trimming: 4 bases; J trimming: 3 bases; junction bases outside the gene matches: 6. The CDR3 has 15 residues. The CDR3 sequence is CASSYTGTGKETQYF. As DNA, the CDR3 is TGTGCCAGCAGCTATACCGGGACAGGGAAAGAGACCCAGTACTTC.

This clonotype was detected many times. The chain carries TRBV3-1 and TRBJ1-2; D unresolved. Germline CDR1 reads LGHDT; CDR2 reads YNNKEL (reference sequence). The CDR3 spans 15 residues. Between the trimmed V and J ends, which lost 4 bases and 10 bases, there was a span of 22 bases. The CDR3 reads CASSPGSAAFSSYTF. DNA for the CDR3: TGTGCCAGCAGCCCGGGGTCAGCGGCTTTCTCCTCCTACACCTTC.

This clonotype was counted a few times. The chain is built from TRBV5-1 and TRBJ2-3; TRBD1 or TRBD2 may be the D gene (6 bases each). The CDR3 covers 15 residues. Trimming stripped 4 bases from V and 1 base from J, with 13 bases between. Per germline, CDR1 SGHRS and CDR2 YFSETQ. CDR3 nucleotide sequence: TGCGCCAGCAGCGACCCGAGGGGGGGCACAGATACGCAGTATTTT. Its translation is CASSDPRGGTDTQYF.